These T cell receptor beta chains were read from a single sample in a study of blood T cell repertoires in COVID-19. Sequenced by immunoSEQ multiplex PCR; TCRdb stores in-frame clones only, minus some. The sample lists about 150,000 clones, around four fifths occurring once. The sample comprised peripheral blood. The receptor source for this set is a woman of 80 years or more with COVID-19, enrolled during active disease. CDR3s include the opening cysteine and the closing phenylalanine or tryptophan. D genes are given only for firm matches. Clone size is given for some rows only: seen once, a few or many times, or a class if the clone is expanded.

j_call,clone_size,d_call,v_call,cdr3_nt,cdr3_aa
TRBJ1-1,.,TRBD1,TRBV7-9,TGTGCCAGCCGCCCTACCCAGGGGGCCAGCACTGAAGCTTTCTTT,CASRPTQGASTEAFF
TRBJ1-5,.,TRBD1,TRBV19,TGTGCCAGTAGTACCGACAGGGCGGGCAATCAGCCCCAGCATTTT,CASSTDRAGNQPQHF
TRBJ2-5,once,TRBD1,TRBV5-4,TGTGCCAGCAGGGAGACAGGGGGGCACGAGACCCAGTACTTC,CASRETGGHETQYF
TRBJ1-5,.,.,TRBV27,TGTGCCAGCAGTTTGGAGGGGAAGTTGGATCAGCCCCAGCATTTT,CASSLEGKLDQPQHF
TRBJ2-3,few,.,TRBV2,TGTGCCAGCCAGGGAGGCCGGGCGGGCACAGATACGCAGTATTTT,CASQGGRAGTDTQYF
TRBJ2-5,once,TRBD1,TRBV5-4,TGTGCCAGCAGCTTGGCCAATAACAGGGGGCCCGGAGAGACCCAGTACTTC,CASSLANNRGPGETQYF
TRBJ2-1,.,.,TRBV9,TGTGCCAGCGGGACGGGAGACTACAATGAGCAGTTCTTC,CASGTGDYNEQFF
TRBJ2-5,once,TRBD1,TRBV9,TGTGCCAGCCCGGGACAGTTTCAAGAGACCCAGTACTTC,CASPGQFQETQYF
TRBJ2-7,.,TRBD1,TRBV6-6,TGTGCCAGCAGTTGGGGACAGAAGTACGAGCAGTACTTC,CASSWGQKYEQYF
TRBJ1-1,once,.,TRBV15,TGTGCCACCAGCAGAGACAGGGAGGGGGAAGCTTTCTTT,CATSRDREGEAFF
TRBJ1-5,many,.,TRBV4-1,TGCGCCAGCAGCCAAGAGGGAAACAGGGTTTGGCCCCAGCATTTT,CASSQEGNRVWPQHF
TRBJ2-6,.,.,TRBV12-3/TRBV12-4,TGTGCCAGCACCCCCCTTCGGGCCAACGTCCTGACTTTC,CASTPLRANVLTF
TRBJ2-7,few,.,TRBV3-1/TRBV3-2,TGTGCCAGCAGCCGACAGTATAGCGGCGAGCAGTACTTC,CASSRQYSGEQYF
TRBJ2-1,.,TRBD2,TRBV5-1,TGCGCCAGCAAATGGCGGGACTACACGTACAATGAGCAGTTCTTC,CASKWRDYTYNEQFF
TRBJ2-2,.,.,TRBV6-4,TGTGCCAGCAGTGACCGGAGGGGCGGGGAGCTGTTTTTT,CASSDRRGGELFF
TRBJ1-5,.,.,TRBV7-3,TGTGCCAGCAGCTTAGACAGGCTTCAGCCCCAGCATTTT,CASSLDRLQPQHF
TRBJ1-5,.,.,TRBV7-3,TGTGCCAGCAGCTTAGGACAGAATCAGCCCCAGCATTTT,CASSLGQNQPQHF
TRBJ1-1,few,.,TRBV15,TGTGCCACACAACAAACCATCGTTGGCACTGAAGCTTTCTTT,CATQQTIVGTEAFF
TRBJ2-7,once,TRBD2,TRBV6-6,TGTGCCAGCAGTTACGGGAGGGCCTCATACGAGCAGTACTTC,CASSYGRASYEQYF
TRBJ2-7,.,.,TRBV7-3,TGTGCCAGCAGCTTAGGGGGCAGATACGAGCAGTACTTC,CASSLGGRYEQYF
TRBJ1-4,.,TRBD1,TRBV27,TGTGCCAGCAGCTCAGGGACAGGGTTGGAAAAACTGTTTTTT,CASSSGTGLEKLFF
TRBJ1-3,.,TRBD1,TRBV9,TGTGCCAGCAGCGTTCAGGGGGCCTTGCTCTCTGGAAACACCATATATTTT,CASSVQGALLSGNTIYF
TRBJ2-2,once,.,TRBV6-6,TGTGCCAGCAGTTACGGGGGGTCCGGGGAGCTGTTTTTT,CASSYGGSGELFF
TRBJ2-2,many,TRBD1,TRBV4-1,TGCGCCAGCAGCCAACCGGGACAGGGAGTCACCGGGGAGCTGTTTTTT,CASSQPGQGVTGELFF
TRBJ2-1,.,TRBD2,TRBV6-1,TGTGCCAGCAGTGAGGAGGGGACTAGCTCCTACAATGAGCAGTTCTTC,CASSEEGTSSYNEQFF
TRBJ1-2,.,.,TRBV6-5,TGTGCCAGCAGTTACGGCGCGCCCGGCGGTTATGGCTACACCTTC,CASSYGAPGGYGYTF
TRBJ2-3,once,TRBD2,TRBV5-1,TGCGCCAGCAGCTTTAGCGGGAGTTGGACAGATACGCAGTATTTT,CASSFSGSWTDTQYF
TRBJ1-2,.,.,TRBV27,TGTGCCAGCAGACGTAAAGAACCGTCGGGCTATGGCTACACCTTC,CASRRKEPSGYGYTF
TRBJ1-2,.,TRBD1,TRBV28,TGTGCCAGCGGCTTACAGGGGAACTATGGCTACACCTTC,CASGLQGNYGYTF
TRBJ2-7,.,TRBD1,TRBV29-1,TGCAGCGTTGGTGGGACAGGGGGATTTACCTACGAGCAGTACTTC,CSVGGTGGFTYEQYF
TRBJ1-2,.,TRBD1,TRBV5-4,TGTGCCAGCAGCTTCGGACAGGGGGACTATGGCTACACCTTC,CASSFGQGDYGYTF
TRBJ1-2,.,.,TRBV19,TGTGCCAGTAGTACCACAGCCTATGGCTACACCTTC,CASSTTAYGYTF
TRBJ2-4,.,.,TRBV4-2,TGTGCCAGCAGCCCAGGGGGGTCCAAAAACATTCAGTACTTC,CASSPGGSKNIQYF
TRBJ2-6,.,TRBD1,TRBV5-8,TGTGCCAGCAGCCCAGGGGGCTCTGGGGCCAACGTCCTGACTTTC,CASSPGGSGANVLTF
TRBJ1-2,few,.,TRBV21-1,TGTGCCAGCAGCAAGACAGCTGGCTACACCTTC,CASSKTAGYTF
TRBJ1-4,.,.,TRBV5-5,TGTGCCAGCAGCTTGGGTGGGGGGGAAAAACTGTTTTTT,CASSLGGGEKLFF
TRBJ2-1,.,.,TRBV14,TGTGCCAGCAGCAATGGGGTGGGGCCGTTCAATGAGCAGTTCTTC,CASSNGVGPFNEQFF
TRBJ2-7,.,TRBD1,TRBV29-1,TGCAGCGTGCGGACAGGCGCTTACGAGCAGTACTTC,CSVRTGAYEQYF
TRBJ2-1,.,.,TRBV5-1,TGCGCCAGCAGCTTGAGCGGCAGCGATGAGCAGTTCTTC,CASSLSGSDEQFF
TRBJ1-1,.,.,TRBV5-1,TGCGCCAGCAGCCCCATTATTTATCAGGAAGCTTTCTTT,CASSPIIYQEAFF
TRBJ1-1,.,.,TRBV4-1,TGCGCCAGCAGCCACGGTACAGGTGTCACTGAAGCTTTCTTT,CASSHGTGVTEAFF
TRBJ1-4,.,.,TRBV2,TGTGCCAGCAGAGCAACGACAGGTGGTTATGAAAAACTGTTTTTT,CASRATTGGYEKLFF
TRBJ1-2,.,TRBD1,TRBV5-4,TGTGCCAGCCGAGACAGGGAAGGCTATGGCTACACCTTC,CASRDREGYGYTF
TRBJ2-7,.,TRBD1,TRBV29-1,TGCAGCGTTGCCCGGGACAGCCTCGGGGCGGAGCAGTACTTC,CSVARDSLGAEQYF
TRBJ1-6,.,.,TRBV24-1,TGTGCCACCACACCCCCCTACGGCGGCTATAATTCACCCCTCCACTTT,CATTPPYGGYNSPLHF
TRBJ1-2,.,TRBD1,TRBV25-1,TGTGCCAGCAGTCAACAGGGACAGCAGGGCTACACCTTC,CASSQQGQQGYTF
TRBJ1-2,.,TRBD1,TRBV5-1,TGCGCCAGCAGCCGGGGACAAGGGGGCGGAGAGGGCTACACCTTC,CASSRGQGGGEGYTF
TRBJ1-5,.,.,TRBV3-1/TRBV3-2,TGTGCCAGCAGCCAAGATAGGACAGAGCCCAATCAGCCCCAGCATTTT,CASSQDRTEPNQPQHF
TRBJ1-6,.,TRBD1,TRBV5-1,TGCGCCAGCAGCCGGGACAGGGTAGACTCACCCCTCCACTTT,CASSRDRVDSPLHF